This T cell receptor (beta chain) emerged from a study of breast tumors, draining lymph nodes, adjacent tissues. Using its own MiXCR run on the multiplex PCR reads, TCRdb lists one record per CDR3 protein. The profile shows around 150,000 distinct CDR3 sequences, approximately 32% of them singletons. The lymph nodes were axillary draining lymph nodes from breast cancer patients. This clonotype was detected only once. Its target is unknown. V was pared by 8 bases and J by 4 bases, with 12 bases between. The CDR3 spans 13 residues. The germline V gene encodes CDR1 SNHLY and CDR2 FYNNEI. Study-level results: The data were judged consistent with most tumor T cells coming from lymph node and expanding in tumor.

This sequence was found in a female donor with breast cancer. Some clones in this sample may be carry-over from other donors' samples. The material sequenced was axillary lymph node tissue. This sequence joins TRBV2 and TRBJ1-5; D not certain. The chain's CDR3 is CASGLRVNQPQHF. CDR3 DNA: TGTGCCAGCGGCCTGAGGGTGAATCAGCCCCAGCATTTT.